These 17 T cell receptor beta chains originate from one sample sequenced in a study of shared clonotypes between healthy human individuals. Method: immunoSEQ multiplex PCR; TCRdb's copy keeps in-frame clones and lacks some. The sample has millions of clones, more than 80% seen once. Source material: naive CD4+ T cells from PBMCs. Regarding subset: CD45RA+ positively selected. These receptors all stem from a man younger than 35 in good health. Some clones in this sample may be carry-over from other donors' samples.

The chain links TRBV15 to TRBJ1-2; TRBD1 agrees at 7 bases. The J segment lost 8 bases and the V segment lost 0 bases, leaving 6 bases of the junction unmatched. The CDR3 contains 14 residues. Germline CDR1 is LNHNV and CDR2 is YYDKDF (reference sequence). The CDR3 loop is CATSRDPTGEGYTF. Here the CDR3 DNA reads TGTGCCACCAGCAGAGATCCCACAGGGGAAGGCTACACCTTC. The variable domain in full, completed from reference TRBV15 and TRBJ1-2, reads DAMVIQNPRYQVTQFGKPVTLSCSQTLNHNVMYWYQQKSSQAPKLLFHYYDKDFNNEADTPDNFQSRRPNTSFCFLDIRSPGLGDTAMYLCATSRDPTGEGYTFGSGTRLTVV.

The V gene is TRBV5-1, the J gene TRBJ1-6; tentative D call: TRBD1 (5 bases). Germline CDR1 SGHRS, CDR2 YFSETQ. The CDR3 is 15 residues long. With 0 bases removed from V and 5 bases from J, the gap between germline ends came to 9 bases. This CDR3 is CASSLVAGNNSPLHF. For the CDR3, the DNA is TGCGCCAGCAGCTTGGTAGCAGGGAATAATTCACCCCTCCACTTT.

In DNA, the CDR3 is TGTGCCAGCACGCGGTACTCCGCAGATGAGCAGTTCTTC. It specifies CASTRYSADEQFF. The V call is TRBV25-1, the J call TRBJ2-1; no clear D. Germline V gene sequence: CDR1 MGHDK, CDR2 SYGVNS. There are 13 residues in the CDR3. The V end was cut by 7 bases, the J end by 8 bases, with 15 bases between. Variable domain in full (rest from reference TRBV25-1 and TRBJ2-1): EADIYQTPRYLVIGTGKKITLECSQTMGHDKMYWYQQDPGMELHLIHYSYGVNSTEKGDLSSESTVSRIRTEHFPLTLESARPSHTSQYLCASTRYSADEQFFGPGTRLTVL.

The chain recombines TRBV28 with TRBJ1-2, with 8 nucleotides matching TRBD1. After removal of 8 bases from V and 1 base from J, the junction contained 0 bases not matched to a gene. Germline V CDR1 and CDR2: MDHEN, SYDVKM. The length of the CDR3 is 12 residues. This CDR3 is CASGQGNYGYTF. In DNA, the CDR3 is TGTGCCAGCGGACAGGGTAACTATGGCTACACCTTC.

The gene calls are TRBV5-6 and TRBJ2-7, with D possibly TRBD2 on 5 matching bases. Per germline, CDR1 SGHDT and CDR2 YYEEEE. The CDR3 loop spans 13 amino acids. Trimming pared 1 base from V and 5 bases from J, leaving 10 bases between. Written as DNA, the CDR3 is TGTGCCAGCAGCTTGAGAGGGCGGCACGAGCAGTACTTC. Its translation: CASSLRGRHEQYF.

The chain recombines TRBV30 with TRBJ1-3; no firm D call. V lost 5 bases, J lost 4 bases, and 9 bases lay in between. Per germline, CDR1 GTSNPN and CDR2 SVGIG (reference sequence). This CDR3 region has 12 residues. Here the CDR3 DNA reads TGTGCCTGGGGTGCCATAGGAAACACCATATATTTT. Protein product: CAWGAIGNTIYF.

The chain is built from TRBV28 and TRBJ1-3; no clear D. The germline V gene encodes CDR1 MDHEN and CDR2 SYDVKM. The CDR3 spans 15 residues. V was clipped by 2 bases and J by 1 base, with 9 bases between them. CDR3 loop: CASSLVWRSGNTIYF. Written as DNA, the CDR3 is TGTGCCAGCAGTTTAGTTTGGAGATCTGGAAACACCATATATTTT.

The rearrangement joins TRBV7-7 to TRBJ2-1; no firm D call. The CDR3 totals 13 residues. Germline V lookup: CDR1 SSHAT, CDR2 FNYEAQ (reference sequence). The germline V and J ends were trimmed by 3 bases and 8 bases, with 11 bases remaining between them. CDR3 amino acids: CASSLGLDDEQFF. In nucleotides, the CDR3 is TGTGCCAGCAGCTTGGGCCTTGACGATGAGCAGTTCTTC.

The chain has TRBV7-8 and TRBJ1-1, with 7 bases matching TRBD1. After removal of 4 bases from V and 11 bases from J, the junction contained 7 bases not matched to a gene. Germline CDR1 is SGHVS and CDR2 is FQNEAQ. The CDR3 is made up of 12 amino acids. The CDR3 DNA reads TGTGCCAGCAGCTCCGGACAGGAACACGCTTTCTTT. The encoded protein is CASSSGQEHAFF.

The chain combines TRBV2 with TRBJ2-3; TRBD2 agrees at 12 bases. V dropped 7 bases and J dropped 3; count of bases not matched to a gene: 5. CDR1 and CDR2 from the germline V gene are SNHLY and FYNNEI. This CDR3 has 15 amino acids. CDR3: CASTLTSGRTDTQYF. The CDR3 bases are TGTGCCAGCACCCTGACTAGCGGGAGAACAGATACGCAGTATTTT.

The V call is TRBV2, the J call TRBJ2-7; 9 bases align to TRBD2. The V gene end was trimmed by 5 bases and the J gene end by 4 bases; junction bases not matched to a gene: 9. Looked up from germline, CDR1 is SNHLY and CDR2 is FYNNEI. The CDR3 consists of 15 residues. The CDR3 spells CASSSGLAGVYEQYF. The CDR3 DNA sequence: TGTGCCAGCAGTTCGGGGTTAGCGGGAGTGTACGAGCAGTACTTC.

The chain uses TRBV10-1 and TRBJ2-1; TRBD2 agrees at 14 bases. Germline lookup yields CDR1 WNHNN and CDR2 SYGVQD (reference sequence). V was clipped by 3 bases and J by 6 bases; unmatched bases: 1. There are 15 residues in the CDR3. The CDR3 reads CASSEGTSGSNEQFF. Written as DNA, the CDR3 is TGCGCCAGCAGTGAAGGGACTAGCGGGAGCAATGAGCAGTTCTTC.

The V call is TRBV27, the J call TRBJ1-2; D not certain. V was clipped by 6 bases and J by 5 bases, with 19 bases between them. CDR3 length: 15 residues. The germline V gene encodes CDR1 MNHEY and CDR2 SMNVEV (reference sequence). CDR3 nucleotides: TGTGCCAGCAGCCCCGAAACAGCTCCTTGGTATGGCTACACCTTC. This gives the protein CASSPETAPWYGYTF.

This chain links TRBV18 with TRBJ1-4; D ambiguous. Germline loops: CDR1 KGHSH, CDR2 LQKENI. There are 15 residues in the CDR3. V was clipped by 2 bases and J by 4 bases, with 11 bases between them. In DNA form, the CDR3 reads TGTGCCAGCTCACCAATATCCGGGCGTAATGAAAAACTGTTTTTT. Translation: CASSPISGRNEKLFF.

The chain carries TRBV15 and TRBJ2-1; D ambiguous. This CDR3 is 15 amino acids long. Germline-derived CDR1 and CDR2 are LNHNV and YYDKDF (reference sequence). V was clipped by 5 bases and J by 0 bases, with 11 bases between them. The chain's CDR3 is CATSASSPSYNEQFF. The CDR3 nucleotides read TGTGCCACCAGCGCGTCCAGCCCCTCCTACAATGAGCAGTTCTTC. Using reference TRBV15 and TRBJ2-1 for the parts outside the CDR3, the full variable domain is DAMVIQNPRYQVTQFGKPVTLSCSQTLNHNVMYWYQQKSSQAPKLLFHYYDKDFNNEADTPDNFQSRRPNTSFCFLDIRSPGLGDTAMYLCATSASSPSYNEQFFGPGTRLTVL.

A word on this clone: The sample holds other DNA sequences that translate to the same CDR3. V usage is TRBV18 and J usage is TRBJ2-3; weak D call: TRBD1 (6 bases). Trimming cost V 0 bases and J 1 base, with 8 bases left between them. The CDR3 has 15 residues. Germline CDR1 and CDR2: KGHSH and LQKENI. CDR3 nucleotides: TGTGCCAGCTCACCACCTGGGGGCGGCACAGATACGCAGTATTTT. Protein: CASSPPGGGTDTQYF.

In regard to this clone: The same CDR3 arises from other DNA sequences in this sample as well. CDR3 in DNA: TGCGCCAGCAGCTTGGGACTAGCTGGGGGGACCCAGTACTTC. Residues: CASSLGLAGGTQYF. The chain is built from TRBV5-1 and TRBJ2-5; TRBD2 agrees at 7 bases. Germline CDR1 reads SGHRS; CDR2 reads YFSETQ. J gave up 7 bases and V 0 bases, and 6 bases lay outside the gene matches. The CDR3 loop spans 14 amino acids.